This TCR beta chain was identified in a study of T cells in tuberculosis. Study-level background: T cells were selected with CD1B tetramers loaded with glucose monomycolate.

V gave up 3 bases and J gave up 4 bases, with 28 bases separating them. This CDR3 is 19 amino acids long. Germline CDR1 and CDR2: SGHRS and YFSETQ. TCR-alpha and TCR-beta chains were sequenced unpaired. The method was immunoSEQ multiplex PCR; TCRdb's version includes in-frame clones alone and lacks a portion of them. There are some 60,000 clones in the sample; about 86% occur only once, and about 13% lies in the top ten. Thawed, overnight-rested PBMC were stained with GMM-loaded CD1B tetramer, viability dye and anti-CD3, then sorted. CD1B tetramers were loaded with Rhodococcus equi-derived C32 glucose monomycolate. Before cryopreservation, the sorted PBMC lost their CD14-expressing monocytes. The study, taken as a whole, reports: Some low-affinity tetramer-binding T cells may be absent from this sample.

The sequenced sample consisted of CD1b-GMM tetramer-negative cells sorted from PBMCs. This clonotype originated in an adult woman with latent tuberculosis. The gene calls are TRBV5-1 and TRBJ1-1; D gene ambiguous. CDR3 bases: TGCGCCAGCAGCTGGTGGGCACTAGCCCAAAACGGGGAGGGCACTGAAGCTTTCTTT. Its protein product is CASSWWALAQNGEGTEAFF.